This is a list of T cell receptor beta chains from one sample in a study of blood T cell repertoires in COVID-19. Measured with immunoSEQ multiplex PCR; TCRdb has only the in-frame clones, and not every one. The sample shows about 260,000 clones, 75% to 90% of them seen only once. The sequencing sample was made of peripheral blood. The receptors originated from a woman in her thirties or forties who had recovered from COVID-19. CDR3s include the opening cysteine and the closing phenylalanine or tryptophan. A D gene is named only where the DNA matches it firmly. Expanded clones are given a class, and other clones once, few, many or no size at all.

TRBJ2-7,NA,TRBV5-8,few,TGTGCCAGCAGCGCCCCGGGGTCTTCGTTCCCCACCTACGAGCAGTACTTC,CASSAPGSSFPTYEQYF
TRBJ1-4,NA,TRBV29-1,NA,TGCAGCGTTGAAGAAGGGGGAGATGAAAAACTGTTTTTT,CSVEEGGDEKLFF
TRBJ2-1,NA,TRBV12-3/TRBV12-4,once,TGTGCCAGCAGTTTTTCACAGAACAATGAGCAGTTCTTC,CASSFSQNNEQFF
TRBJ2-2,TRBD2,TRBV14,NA,TGTGCCAGCATGTCGAGCGGGGGGACCGGGGAGCTGTTTTTT,CASMSSGGTGELFF
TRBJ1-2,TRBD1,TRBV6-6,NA,TGTGCCAGCAGCGACGGACAGGGGCTGTCTCGTGGCTACACCTTC,CASSDGQGLSRGYTF
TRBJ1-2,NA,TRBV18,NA,TGTGCCAGCTCACGCGACACAGGGATCGTTGGCTACACCTTC,CASSRDTGIVGYTF
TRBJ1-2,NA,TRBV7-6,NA,TGTGCCAGCAGCCAAGACGCGGGACGGAACTATGGCTACACCTTC,CASSQDAGRNYGYTF
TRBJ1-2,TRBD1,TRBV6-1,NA,TGTGCCAGCAGTGAAGGGCACAGGGGATACTATGGCTACACCTTC,CASSEGHRGYYGYTF
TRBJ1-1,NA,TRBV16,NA,TGTGCCAGCAGCCAGTTAGGAAGGGGCACTGAAGCTTTCTTT,CASSQLGRGTEAFF
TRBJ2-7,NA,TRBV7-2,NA,TGTGCCAGCAGCTTAATGGGCAGCACACACGAGCAGTACTTC,CASSLMGSTHEQYF
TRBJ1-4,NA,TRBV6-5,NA,TGTGCCAGCACCCAAAGACAGGAAGGCGAAAAACTGTTTTTT,CASTQRQEGEKLFF
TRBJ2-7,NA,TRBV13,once,TGTGCCAGCAGCCCCCAGGGCACCTACGAGCAGTACTTC,CASSPQGTYEQYF
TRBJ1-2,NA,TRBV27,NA,TGTGCCAGCAGTTTAGGACCAGGGGCCTTCTATGGCTACACCTTC,CASSLGPGAFYGYTF
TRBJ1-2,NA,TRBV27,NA,TGTGCCAGCACCGCCGCAGGGAGGTACGGCTACACCTTC,CASTAAGRYGYTF
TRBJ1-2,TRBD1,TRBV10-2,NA,TGCGCCAGCAGTGAGTGGGCAGGGGGTAACTATGGCTACACCTTC,CASSEWAGGNYGYTF
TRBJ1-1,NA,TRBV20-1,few,TGCAGTGCTATTGAGGGACACCTTGTGAACACTGAAGCTTTCTTT,CSAIEGHLVNTEAFF
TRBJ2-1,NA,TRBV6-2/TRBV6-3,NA,TGTGCCAGCAGTTACTCTACTTCTAGGGGGGGGGCCGATGAGCAGTTCTTC,CASSYSTSRGGADEQFF
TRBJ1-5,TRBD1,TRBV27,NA,TGTGCCAGCAGTCCAACAGGGGGCGTTCAGCCCCAGCATTTT,CASSPTGGVQPQHF
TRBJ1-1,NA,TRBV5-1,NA,TGCGCCAGCAGCTACTCAACAGGGTTGGGCACTGAAGCTTTCTTT,CASSYSTGLGTEAFF
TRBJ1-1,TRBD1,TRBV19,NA,TGTGCCAGTATCAGACCGGGACAGGGGACTGAAGCTTTCTTT,CASIRPGQGTEAFF
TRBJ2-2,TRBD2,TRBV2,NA,TGTGCCGGCCGGACTAGCGGGGGGGCCGGGGAGCTGTTTTTT,CAGRTSGGAGELFF
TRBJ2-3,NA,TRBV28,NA,TGTGCCAGCATAGCGGTCGCGGGGTCGGATACGCAGTATTTT,CASIAVAGSDTQYF
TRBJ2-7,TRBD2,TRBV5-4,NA,TGTGCCAGCAGCAGGGGACTAGCGGGGGGGAATGAGGAGCAGTACTTC,CASSRGLAGGNEEQYF